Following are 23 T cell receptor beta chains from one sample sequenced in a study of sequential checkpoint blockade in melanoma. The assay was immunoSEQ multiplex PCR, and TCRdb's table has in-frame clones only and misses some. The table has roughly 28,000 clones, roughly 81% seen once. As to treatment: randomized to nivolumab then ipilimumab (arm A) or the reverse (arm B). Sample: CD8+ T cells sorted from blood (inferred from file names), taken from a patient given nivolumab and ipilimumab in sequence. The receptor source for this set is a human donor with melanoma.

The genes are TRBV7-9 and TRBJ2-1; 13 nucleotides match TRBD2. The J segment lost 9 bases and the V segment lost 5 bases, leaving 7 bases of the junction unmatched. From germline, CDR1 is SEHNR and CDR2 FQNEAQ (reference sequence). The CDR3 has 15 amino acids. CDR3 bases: TGTGCCAGCAGCCAAGGGACTAGCGGGGTCGGTGAGCAGTTCTTC. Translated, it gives CASSQGTSGVGEQFF.

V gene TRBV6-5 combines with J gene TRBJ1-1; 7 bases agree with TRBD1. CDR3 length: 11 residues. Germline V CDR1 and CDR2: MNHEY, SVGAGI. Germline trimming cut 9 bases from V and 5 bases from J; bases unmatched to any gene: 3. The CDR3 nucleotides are TGTGCCAGTCAGGGGGGTACTGAAGCTTTCTTT. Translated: CASQGGTEAFF.

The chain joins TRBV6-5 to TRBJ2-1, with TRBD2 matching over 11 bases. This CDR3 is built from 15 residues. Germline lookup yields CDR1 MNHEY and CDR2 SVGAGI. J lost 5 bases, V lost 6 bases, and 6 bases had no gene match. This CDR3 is CASRSPSGRNNEQFF. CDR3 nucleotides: TGTGCCAGCAGATCTCCTAGCGGGAGGAACAATGAGCAGTTCTTC.

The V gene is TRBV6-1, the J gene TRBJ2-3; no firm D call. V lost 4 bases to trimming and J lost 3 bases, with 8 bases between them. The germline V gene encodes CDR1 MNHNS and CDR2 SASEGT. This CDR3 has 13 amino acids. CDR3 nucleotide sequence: TGTGCCAGCAGTGTGAAAGAGACAGATACGCAGTATTTT. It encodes CASSVKETDTQYF.

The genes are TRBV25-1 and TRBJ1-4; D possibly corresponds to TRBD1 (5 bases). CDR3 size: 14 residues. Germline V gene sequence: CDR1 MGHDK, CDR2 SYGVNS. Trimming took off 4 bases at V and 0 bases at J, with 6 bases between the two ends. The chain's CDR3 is CASSVQATNEKLFF. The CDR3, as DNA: TGTGCCAGCAGTGTACAGGCAACTAATGAAAAACTGTTTTTT.

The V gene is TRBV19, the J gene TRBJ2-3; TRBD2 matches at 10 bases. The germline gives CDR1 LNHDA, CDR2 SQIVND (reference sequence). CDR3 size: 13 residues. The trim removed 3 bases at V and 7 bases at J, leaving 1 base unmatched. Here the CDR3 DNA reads TGTGCCAGTAGTATGACTAGCGGGCATACGCAGTATTTT. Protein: CASSMTSGHTQYF.

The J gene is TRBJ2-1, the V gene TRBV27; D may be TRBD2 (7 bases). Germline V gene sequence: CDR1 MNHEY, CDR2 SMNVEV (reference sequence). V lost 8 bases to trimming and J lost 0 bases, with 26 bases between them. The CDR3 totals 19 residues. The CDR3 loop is CASSYLTSLRGASYNEQFF. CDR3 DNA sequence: TGTGCCAGCTCTTACCTGACTAGTTTACGGGGGGCCTCCTACAATGAGCAGTTCTTC.

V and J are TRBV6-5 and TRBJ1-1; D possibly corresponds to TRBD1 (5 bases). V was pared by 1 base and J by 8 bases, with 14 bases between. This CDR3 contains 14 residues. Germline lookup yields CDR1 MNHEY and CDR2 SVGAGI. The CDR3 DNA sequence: TGTGCCAGCAGTTACTTAGGGACGGCGGGAGAAGCTTTCTTT. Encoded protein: CASSYLGTAGEAFF.

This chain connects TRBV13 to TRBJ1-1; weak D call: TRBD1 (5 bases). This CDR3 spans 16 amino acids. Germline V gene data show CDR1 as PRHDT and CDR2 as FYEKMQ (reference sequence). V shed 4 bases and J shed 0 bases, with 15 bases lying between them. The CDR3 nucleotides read TGTGCCAGCAGCTCACCGGGACTACTAATGAACACTGAAGCTTTCTTT. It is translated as CASSSPGLLMNTEAFF.

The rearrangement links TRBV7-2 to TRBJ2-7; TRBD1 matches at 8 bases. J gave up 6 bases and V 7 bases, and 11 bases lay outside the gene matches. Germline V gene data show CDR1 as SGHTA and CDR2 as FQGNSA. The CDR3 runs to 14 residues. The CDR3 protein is CASTPGQDLFEQYF. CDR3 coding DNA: TGTGCCAGCACACCGGGACAGGATCTCTTCGAGCAGTACTTC. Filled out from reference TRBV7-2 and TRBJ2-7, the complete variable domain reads GAGVSQSPSNKVTEKGKDVELRCDPISGHTALYWYRQSLGQGLEFLIYFQGNSAPDKSGLPSDRFSAERTGGSVSTLTIQRTQQEDSAVYLCASTPGQDLFEQYFGPGTRLTVT.

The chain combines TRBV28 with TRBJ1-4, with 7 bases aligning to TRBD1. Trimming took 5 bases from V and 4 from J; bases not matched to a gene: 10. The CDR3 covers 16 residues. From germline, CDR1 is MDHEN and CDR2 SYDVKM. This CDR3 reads CASSPTDRAYNEKLFF. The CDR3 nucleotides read TGTGCCAGCAGTCCGACAGACAGGGCTTATAATGAAAAACTGTTTTTT.

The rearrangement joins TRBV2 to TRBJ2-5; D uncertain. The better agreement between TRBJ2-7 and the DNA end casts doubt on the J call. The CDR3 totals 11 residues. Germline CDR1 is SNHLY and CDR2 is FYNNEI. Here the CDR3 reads CASSENYEQYF. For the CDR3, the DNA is TGTGCCAGCAGTGAAAACTACGAGCAGTACTTC.

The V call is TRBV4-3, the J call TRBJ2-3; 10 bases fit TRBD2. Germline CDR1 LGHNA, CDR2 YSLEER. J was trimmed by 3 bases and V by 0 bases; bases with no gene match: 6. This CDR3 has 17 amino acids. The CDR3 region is CASSQDLAGAYTDTQYF. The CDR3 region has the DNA TGCGCCAGCAGCCAAGATCTAGCGGGAGCTTATACAGATACGCAGTATTTT.

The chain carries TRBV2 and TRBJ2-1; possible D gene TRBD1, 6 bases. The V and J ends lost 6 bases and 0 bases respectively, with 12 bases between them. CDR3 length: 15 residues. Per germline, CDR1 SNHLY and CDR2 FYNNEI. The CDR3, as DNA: TGTGCCAGCAGCTCCGGGACAAGCTCCTACAATGAGCAGTTCTTC. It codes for CASSSGTSSYNEQFF.

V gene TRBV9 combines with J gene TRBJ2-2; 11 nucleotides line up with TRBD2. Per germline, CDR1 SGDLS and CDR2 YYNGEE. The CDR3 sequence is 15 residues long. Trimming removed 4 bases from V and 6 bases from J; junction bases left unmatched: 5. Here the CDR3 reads CASSSSGRLAGELFF. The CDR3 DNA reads TGTGCCAGCAGCTCTAGCGGGAGGCTCGCCGGGGAGCTGTTTTTT.

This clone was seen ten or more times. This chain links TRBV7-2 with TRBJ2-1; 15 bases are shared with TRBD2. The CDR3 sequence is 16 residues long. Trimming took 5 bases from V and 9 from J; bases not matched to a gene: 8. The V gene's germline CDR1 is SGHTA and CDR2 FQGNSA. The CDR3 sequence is CASSPGTSGRRGEQFF. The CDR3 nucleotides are TGTGCCAGCAGCCCCGGGACTAGCGGGAGGAGGGGTGAGCAGTTCTTC.

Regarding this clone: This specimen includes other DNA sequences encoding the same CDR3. This chain's CDR3 is CASSLSGGTEAFF. CDR3 coding DNA: TGTGCCAGCAGTTTATCGGGGGGGACTGAAGCTTTCTTT. This chain uses TRBV27 with TRBJ1-1; tentatively, D is TRBD1 (5 bases). Germline V gene data show CDR1 as MNHEY and CDR2 as SMNVEV (reference sequence). Trimming left V 0 bases short and J 5 bases short, with 7 bases between. This CDR3 is 13 amino acids long.

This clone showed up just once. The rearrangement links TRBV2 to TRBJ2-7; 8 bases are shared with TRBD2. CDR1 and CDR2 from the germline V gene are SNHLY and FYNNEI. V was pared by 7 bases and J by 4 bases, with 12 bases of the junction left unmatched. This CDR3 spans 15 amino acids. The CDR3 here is CASTPSSGGFYEQYF. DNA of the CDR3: TGTGCCAGCACCCCAAGCAGCGGGGGTTTTTACGAGCAGTACTTC.

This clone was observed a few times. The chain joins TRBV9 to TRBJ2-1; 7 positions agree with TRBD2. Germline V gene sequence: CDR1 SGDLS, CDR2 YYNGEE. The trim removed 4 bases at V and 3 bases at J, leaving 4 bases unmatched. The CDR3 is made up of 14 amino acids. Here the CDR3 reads CASSPRDYYNEQFF. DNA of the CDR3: TGTGCCAGCAGCCCAAGGGACTACTACAATGAGCAGTTCTTC.

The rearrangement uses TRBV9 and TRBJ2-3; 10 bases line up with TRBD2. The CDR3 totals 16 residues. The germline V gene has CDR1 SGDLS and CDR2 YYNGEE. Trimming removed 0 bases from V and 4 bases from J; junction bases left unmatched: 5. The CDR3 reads CASSVVSGGASDTQYF. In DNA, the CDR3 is TGTGCCAGCAGCGTAGTGAGCGGGGGGGCCTCAGATACGCAGTATTTT.

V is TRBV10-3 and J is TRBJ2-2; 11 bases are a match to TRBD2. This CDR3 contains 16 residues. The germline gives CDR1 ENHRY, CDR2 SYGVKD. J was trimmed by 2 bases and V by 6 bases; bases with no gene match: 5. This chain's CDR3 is CAISLAGGQNTGELFF. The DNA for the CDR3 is TGTGCCATCAGCCTAGCGGGGGGCCAAAACACCGGGGAGCTGTTTTTT.

CDR3 loop: CASSLSGGKEQYF. The DNA of the CDR3 is TGTGCCAGCAGCTTATCAGGGGGGAAAGAACAGTACTTC. The chain couples TRBV11-1 to TRBJ2-7; D perhaps matches TRBD1 (7 bases). Per germline, CDR1 SGHAT and CDR2 FQDESV (reference sequence). The germline V and J ends were trimmed by 2 bases and 10 bases, with 15 bases remaining between them. This CDR3 comprises 13 residues.

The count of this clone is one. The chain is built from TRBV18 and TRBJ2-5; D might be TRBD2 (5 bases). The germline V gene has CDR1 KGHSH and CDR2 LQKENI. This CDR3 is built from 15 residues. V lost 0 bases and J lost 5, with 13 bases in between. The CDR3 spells CASSPPATSGETQYF. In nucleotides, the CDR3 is TGTGCCAGCTCACCACCAGCCACCTCGGGGGAGACCCAGTACTTC.